This T cell receptor (beta chain) was sequenced in a study of PD-1 blockade in classical Hodgkin lymphoma. This clone was seen only a few times. The target antigen is unknown. Trimming took off 0 bases at V and 2 bases at J, with 8 bases between the two ends. Germline lookup yields CDR1 SGHVS and CDR2 FNYEAQ. This CDR3 is built from 16 residues. TCRdb's table, derived via immunoSEQ multiplex PCR, lists solely in-frame clones and lacks some. This table has 150,000 or so clones, 78% appearing once. Each patient experienced a relapse that followed autologous stem cell transplantation, and brentuximab vedotin exposure varied. The patients, who had relapsed/refractory classical Hodgkin lymphoma, achieved best responses of complete response, partial response or progressive disease. Overall study results and limits: The causes of the repertoire differences, possibly disease activity or prior therapy, remain undefined. Unlike CD8+ TCR diversity, which did not rise significantly by C4D1, CD4+ TCR diversity did. The study reported lower baseline TCR diversity in newly diagnosed patients than in healthy donors.

The rearrangement uses TRBV7-6 and TRBJ1-6; TRBD1 is a possible D gene (5 bases). Source: peripheral blood mononuclear cells (PBMCs), taken before the second cycle of nivolumab. This TCR was recovered from a human donor with classical Hodgkin lymphoma. As DNA, the CDR3 is TGTGCCAGCAGCTTAGCCCAGGGTCCCTATAATTCACCCCTCCACTTT. Protein sequence: CASSLAQGPYNSPLHF.